One sample yielded the 20 T cell receptor beta chains listed below, sequenced in a study of T cells after yellow fever vaccination. TCRdb re-called the 5' RACE reads through MiXCR, storing one row per CDR3 protein. Found here are about 14,000 distinct CDR3 sequences, 6% to 8% of them singletons; the top ten hold 1.5% to 2%. The sequencing here drew on PBMCs, either bulk or a sorted T-cell subset (CD4+, CD8+, memory, or dextramer-sorted; not recorded which), taken on the day of the yellow fever booster vaccination. The receptors shown here come from a man aged 18 to 35 who received the YFV17D yellow fever vaccine.

This clonotype was counted ten times or more. The chain recombines TRBV6-6 with TRBJ2-7; D remains ambiguous. Deletions cut 0 bases from V and 6 bases from J, with 24 bases between. Germline lookup yields CDR1 MNHNY and CDR2 SVGAGI (reference sequence). The CDR3 runs to 18 residues. CDR3 sequence (DNA): TGTGCCAGCAGTTACTCGACTCCTCTGTTACCGAGAGAAGGCGAGCAGTACTTC. It yields the protein CASSYSTPLLPREGEQYF.

Ten or more counts support this clonotype. The chain couples TRBV24-1 to TRBJ2-5, with 7 bases that match TRBD1. The CDR3 totals 15 residues. After removal of 3 bases from V and 5 bases from J, the junction contained 8 bases not matched to a gene. Germline CDR1 is KGHDR and CDR2 is SFDVKD. The DNA of the CDR3 is TGTGCCACCAGTGATCCACAGGGGACGGGGGAGACCCAGTACTTC. Encoded protein: CATSDPQGTGETQYF.

In its sample, this clonotype was seen many times. The genes are TRBV3-1 and TRBJ2-2, with 11 positions matching TRBD2. Germline V lookup: CDR1 LGHDT, CDR2 YNNKEL (reference sequence). CDR3 size: 17 residues. After removal of 1 base from V and 4 bases from J, the junction contained 5 bases not matched to a gene. The CDR3 here is CASSQGLAGQTTGELFF. The DNA of the CDR3 is TGTGCCAGCAGCCAAGGACTAGCGGGACAAACCACCGGGGAGCTGTTTTTT.

By share of the sample, this clonotype is medium-sized. V is TRBV15 and J is TRBJ2-5; TRBD1 might be the D (6 bases). Germline V gives CDR1 LNHNV, CDR2 YYDKDF (reference sequence). V was shortened by 5 bases and J by 5 bases, with 12 bases between the two germline ends. This CDR3 has 13 residues. The CDR3, as DNA: TGTGCCACCAGCGTGGACAGTACGGAGACCCAGTACTTC. This codes for CATSVDSTETQYF.

This clonotype was counted ten times or more. The chain couples TRBV7-3 to TRBJ2-3; TRBD1 agrees at 9 bases. Germline V CDR1 and CDR2: SGHTA, FQGTGA. CDR3 length: 16 residues. The trim removed 2 bases at V and 2 bases at J, leaving 5 bases unmatched. CDR3 loop: CASSLLGQGYTDTQYF. DNA for the CDR3: TGTGCCAGCAGCTTATTGGGACAGGGATACACAGATACGCAGTATTTT.

This clonotype was counted many times. The chain recombines TRBV24-1 with TRBJ1-2; 7 positions match TRBD1. The trim removed 2 bases at V and 6 bases at J, leaving 2 bases unmatched. CDR3 length: 13 amino acids. Germline CDR1 and CDR2: KGHDR and SFDVKD. CDR3 in DNA: TGTGCCACCAGTGATTACAGGGGTCATGGCTACACCTTC. Translation gives CATSDYRGHGYTF.

This clonotype is labeled medium-sized. V and J are TRBV5-1 and TRBJ2-7, with 7 bases aligning to TRBD2. Germline values: CDR1 SGHRS, CDR2 YFSETQ. The CDR3 is made up of 14 amino acids. V lost 3 bases, J lost 4 bases, and 7 bases stayed unmatched. CDR3 residues: CASSSRQGGYEQYF. For the CDR3, the DNA is TGCGCCAGCAGCTCCCGGCAGGGAGGGTACGAGCAGTACTTC.

By share, this clonotype ranks as medium-sized (0.01 to 0.1%). The rearrangement links TRBV7-9 to TRBJ1-1; no clear D gene. The V end lost 6 bases, the J end lost 10 bases, and 18 bases lay between the germline ends. Per the germline V gene, CDR1 is SEHNR and CDR2 is FQNEAQ (reference sequence). The CDR3 totals 13 residues. The CDR3 sequence: CASRAVAEPGAFF. DNA of the CDR3: TGTGCCAGCAGGGCAGTGGCTGAACCGGGAGCTTTCTTT.

In its sample, this clonotype was seen many times. This chain connects TRBV9 to TRBJ2-7; D unclear. The V end was cut by 3 bases, the J end by 6 bases, with 13 bases between. CDR3 size: 13 residues. Germline values: CDR1 SGDLS, CDR2 YYNGEE. Here the CDR3 reads CASSAQTVSEQYF. In DNA form, the CDR3 reads TGTGCCAGCAGCGCTCAGACCGTCTCCGAGCAGTACTTC. The complete variable domain, with remaining parts taken from reference TRBV9 and TRBJ2-7, reads DSGVTQTPKHLITATGQRVTLRCSPRSGDLSVYWYQQSLDQGLQFLIQYYNGEERAKGNILERFSAQQFPDLHSELNLSSLELGDSALYFCASSAQTVSEQYFGPGTRLTVT.

This clonotype was seen repeatedly, ten times or more. V gene TRBV11-2 combines with J gene TRBJ2-1, with D possibly matching TRBD2 (6 bases). This CDR3 comprises 15 residues. Deletions cut 1 base from V and 4 bases from J, with 11 bases between. The germline gives CDR1 SGHAT, CDR2 FQNNGV. The CDR3: CASSLGAGRYNEQFF. Here the CDR3 DNA reads TGTGCCAGCAGCTTAGGGGCGGGGAGATACAATGAGCAGTTCTTC.

This clonotype was detected many times. V gene TRBV29-1 combines with J gene TRBJ1-2; D is perhaps TRBD1 (5 bases). The CDR3 has 11 residues. CDR1 SQVTM and CDR2 ANQGSEA come from the germline V gene. The V end was cut by 4 bases, the J end by 4 bases, with 7 bases between. The CDR3 DNA is TGCAGCGTTGTGGACACCTATGGCTACACCTTC. Its translation is CSVVDTYGYTF. Full variable domain (remainder filled in from reference TRBV29-1 and TRBJ1-2): SAVISQKPSRDICQRGTSLTIQCQVDSQVTMMFWYRQQPGQSLTLIATANQGSEATYESGFVIDKFPISRPNLTFSTLTVSNMSPEDSSIYLCSVVDTYGYTFGSGTRLTVV.

This clonotype occurred many times. This rearrangement joins TRBV6-1 to TRBJ1-1; 8 bases fit TRBD1. This CDR3 region has 15 residues. Losses at the gene ends were 6 bases for V and 4 bases for J; bases not matched to a gene: 10. Germline CDR1 and CDR2: MNHNS and SASEGT. Here the CDR3 reads CASSTQGAQGTEAFF. DNA of the CDR3: TGTGCCAGCAGCACGCAGGGGGCGCAGGGCACTGAAGCTTTCTTT.

In its sample, this clonotype was seen many times. The rearrangement links TRBV5-5 to TRBJ2-2; the D is unclear. This CDR3 region has 17 residues. Trimming cost V 6 bases and J 2 bases, with 20 bases left between them. Germline-derived CDR1 and CDR2 are SGHKS and YYEKEE (reference sequence). The CDR3 DNA reads TGTGCCAGCACCCGGGCCCCGGCCGCCGTAAACACCGGGGAGCTGTTTTTT. It codes for CASTRAPAAVNTGELFF.

This clonotype was seen ten or more times. The chain uses TRBV5-4 and TRBJ1-5; 10 bases are shared with TRBD1. Germline loops: CDR1 SGHNT, CDR2 YYREEE (reference sequence). The CDR3 is 13 residues long. The V segment lost 4 bases and the J segment 6 bases; nucleotides outside the gene matches: 1. The CDR3 nucleotides read TGTGCCAGCAGCGGGGACAGGGGTCAGCCCCAGCATTTT. Amino acids: CASSGDRGQPQHF. The complete variable domain, with remaining parts taken from reference TRBV5-4 and TRBJ1-5, reads ETGVTQSPTHLIKTRGQQVTLRCSSQSGHNTVSWYQQALGQGPQFIFQYYREEENGRGNFPPRFSGLQFPNYSSELNVNALELDDSALYLCASSGDRGQPQHFGDGTRLSIL.

This clonotype is medium-sized within its sample. The genes are TRBV4-3 and TRBJ2-3, with D possibly matching TRBD2 (7 bases). The CDR3 sequence is 19 residues long. Trimming took 0 bases from V and 3 from J, leaving 22 bases between them. CDR1 is LGHNA and CDR2 is YSLEER in the germline V gene. The CDR3, as DNA: TGCGCCAGCAGCCAAGATTGGGGTAGGGGGGGCGCCGGGACAGATACGCAGTATTTT. This encodes CASSQDWGRGGAGTDTQYF.

The sample holds many counts of this clonotype. The V call is TRBV7-9, the J call TRBJ2-7, with D hard to call. Per the germline V gene, CDR1 is SEHNR and CDR2 is FQNEAQ (reference sequence). The germline V and J ends were trimmed by 5 bases and 5 bases, with 13 bases remaining between them. This CDR3 region has 13 residues. In nucleotides, the CDR3 is TGTGCCAGCAGCCCCCCAGCTAAGAACGAGCAGTACGTC. Translation gives CASSPPAKNEQYV.

In its sample, this clonotype is medium-sized. This chain links TRBV5-5 with TRBJ2-3; 10 bases are a match to TRBD2. The CDR3 spans 15 residues. The ends lost 1 base at V and 6 bases at J; junction bases unmatched: 5. Germline-derived CDR1 and CDR2 are SGHKS and YYEKEE (reference sequence). For the CDR3, the DNA is TGTGCCAGCAGCTTGACTAGCGGGGCTCCCGATACGCAGTATTTT. It translates to CASSLTSGAPDTQYF.

This clonotype has just one count. The chain uses TRBV7-2 and TRBJ2-7; 8 bases are shared with TRBD1. The J segment lost 6 bases and the V segment lost 1 base, leaving 2 bases of the junction unmatched. The CDR3 loop spans 13 amino acids. Germline V lookup: CDR1 SGHTA, CDR2 FQGNSA. CDR3 DNA sequence: TGTGCCAGCAGCTTAGGAACAGGGGGCGAGCAGTACGTC. It is translated as CASSLGTGGEQYV.

This clonotype was counted many times. V gene TRBV5-1 combines with J gene TRBJ2-7; tentative D call: TRBD2 (6 bases). This CDR3 spans 14 amino acids. The V end lost 2 bases, the J end lost 9 bases, and 18 bases lay between the germline ends. Germline CDR1 SGHRS, CDR2 YFSETQ. The CDR3 loop is CASSFVGGGVGQYF. The CDR3 DNA sequence: TGCGCCAGCAGCTTTGTCGGTGGAGGGGTTGGGCAGTACTTC.

This clonotype was seen ten or more times. The chain uses TRBV5-6 and TRBJ2-5; D tentatively reads TRBD1 or TRBD2 (5 bases each). The ends were cut back, 2 bases at V and 4 bases at J, with 9 bases in the middle. This CDR3 comprises 13 residues. In germline, CDR1 is SGHDT, CDR2 YYEEEE. Here the CDR3 reads CASSLGDGETQYF. The CDR3 DNA is TGTGCCAGCAGCTTAGGGGACGGAGAGACCCAGTACTTC.